The rows below give T cell receptor beta chains drawn from one sample of a study of beta chain features in type 1 diabetes. Some clones are missing from TCRdb's copy, which holds only in-frame ones; the method was immunoSEQ multiplex PCR. This table has just over 600,000 clones, 15% to 18% appearing once. Sequenced input: naive CD4+ T cells from blood. The receptors originated from a man aged 18 to 30 in good health. Each CDR3 is given with its conserved first and last residue. Fields, in order: V gene, J gene, CDR3 protein.

TRBV16,TRBJ2-6,CASSQTPGSGANVLTF
TRBV6-5,TRBJ2-7,CASRTERGQGYEQYF
TRBV28,TRBJ1-2,CASSLGQSYGYTF
TRBV9,TRBJ2-1,CASSFGGSSYNEQFF
TRBV11-2,TRBJ2-1,CASTLGHEQFF
TRBV12-5,TRBJ2-1,CASGRQFDEQFF
TRBV6-4,TRBJ2-6,CASSDSGFPNVLTF
TRBV25-1,TRBJ2-5,CASSALGAGEETQYF
TRBV9,TRBJ2-3,CASSVVSGRARGDTQYF
TRBV28,TRBJ1-5,CASKFSPGGRQPQHF
TRBV9,TRBJ1-5,CASSVGDGNQPQHF
TRBV7-2,TRBJ1-5,CASSNRGDQPQHF
TRBV7-3,TRBJ2-1,CASSLTEVYNEQFF
TRBV7-2,TRBJ2-7,CASTGGYEQYF
TRBV7-2,TRBJ2-7,CASSLDPRTYEQYF
TRBV7-9,TRBJ1-1,CASSLASGTGGTEAFF
TRBV30,TRBJ1-2,CARSTAQGSGYTF
TRBV15,.,CATSRPGTLAYEQYF
TRBV23-1,TRBJ1-5,CASSQAGTGGAEDQPQHF
TRBV11-1,TRBJ2-6,CASSPRGSGANVLTF
TRBV4-2,TRBJ2-7,CASSQSLALGPGEQYF
TRBV6-4,TRBJ1-5,CASSSDRGQPQHF
TRBV29-1,TRBJ2-5,CSGDQETQYF
TRBV19,TRBJ2-5,CASSLRDRQRRETQYF
TRBV5-6,TRBJ1-4,CASSYQGQAVEKLFF
TRBV6-6,TRBJ2-1,CASNGQAYNEQFF
TRBV9,TRBJ2-3,CASGKGGGRGTDTQYF
TRBV6-6,TRBJ1-5,CASSYRQSHVRPQHF
TRBV5-4,TRBJ1-2,CASSRDNYGYTF
TRBV27,TRBJ2-2,CASSDRDRGLGTGELFF
TRBV27,TRBJ2-2,CASTGRGPEWTGELFF
TRBV20-1,.,CSAGPGNEQYF
TRBV6-5,TRBJ2-3,CASSYTPGRADTQYF
TRBV28,TRBJ2-1,CASSPRGDEQFF
TRBV18,TRBJ2-7,CASSRAQGTYEQYF
TRBV5-1,TRBJ2-7,CASRRQEYIHEQYF
TRBV19,TRBJ2-1,CASSIWRSSYNEQFF
TRBV6-1,TRBJ2-4,CASSDTPKNIQYF
TRBV2,TRBJ2-4,CASSVSEAVAKNIQYF
TRBV29-1,TRBJ2-2,CSVEISLGGELFF
TRBV7-2,TRBJ2-6,CASSLGGAGANVLTF
TRBV27,TRBJ2-7,CASSRGMKRGMAYEQYF
TRBV7-3,TRBJ2-1,CASSLASFRNEQFF
TRBV9,TRBJ2-1,CASSFPQARKGYNEQFF
TRBV27,TRBJ2-7,CASSLRISVYYEQYF
TRBV5-4,TRBJ2-3,CASSIKTPSTDTQYF
TRBV29-1,TRBJ1-1,CSVIPTGANTEAFF